This TCR beta chain came from a study of T cell repertoires in cytomegalovirus infection. Between the trimmed V and J ends, which lost 7 bases and 7 bases, there was a span of 10 bases. The CDR3 loop spans 11 amino acids. TCRdb reprocessed the reads via MiXCR and lists one record per CDR3 protein. The sample lists about 180,000 distinct CDR3 sequences, about a sixth occurring once. This clonotype was counted only a few times. This receptor was identified in a human donor in good health (CMV status not recorded). Some clones in this sample may be carry-over from other donors' samples. The chain employs TRBV12-3 or TRBV12-4 and TRBJ1-1, with D hard to call. The sequenced sample consisted of CD8+ T cells from PBMCs. CDR3: CASTAGLEAFF. CDR3 nucleotides: TGTGCCAGCACCGCGGGCCTTGAAGCTTTCTTT.